This T cell receptor (beta chain) emerged from a study of Ad26.COV2.S vaccination and SARS-CoV-2 variants. Study-level background: The vaccine Ad26.COV2.S was put into the muscle once, or twice with 56 days between.

Study conclusions and caveats: Vaccinees showed greater spike-specific TCR breadth than placebo recipients.

Germline V lookup: CDR1 MGHRA, CDR2 YSYEKL. V was trimmed by 1 base and J by 0 bases, leaving 10 bases between them. This CDR3 has 16 residues. About this clone: Its cognate antigen is unknown.

Some clones are missing from TCRdb's copy, which holds only in-frame ones; the method was immunoSEQ multiplex PCR. The sample holds 250,000 or so clones; 87% are singletons and the top ten take less than 3.5%. Treatment given: around 19 received Ad26.COV2.S at low or high dose, single or two shots; several received placebo; per-sample allocation not given. Specimens were obtained on day 63 following the first vaccine or placebo injection. This TCR came from a person aged 18-65 years who received the Ad26.COV2.S COVID-19 vaccine or a placebo. The chain is built from TRBV4-1 and TRBJ2-1; a possible D gene is TRBD1 (6 bases). The sample was peripheral blood, taken in a trial of Ad26.COV2.S vaccine versus placebo. The CDR3 reads CASSQAAGVSYNEQFF. The CDR3 nucleotides read TGCGCCAGCAGCCAAGCCGCAGGGGTCTCCTACAATGAGCAGTTCTTC.